The rows below give T cell receptor beta chains drawn from one sample of a study of cytomegalovirus exposure and HLA in healthy donors. The repertoire was sequenced with immunoSEQ multiplex PCR; TCRdb's copy has only in-frame clones and lacks some. The sample records roughly 97,000 clones, around 80% being singletons. Source material: PBMCs. These receptor sequences come from a man aged 35 to 55 in good health and CMV-seropositive. Both conserved end residues are part of each CDR3. The order of the fields is D gene, V gene, J gene, clone size, CDR3 protein, CDR3 DNA. A D gene is named only where the DNA matches it firmly. Clone size is given for some rows only: seen once, a few or many times, or a class if the clone is expanded.

D: NA; V: TRBV6-1; J: TRBJ1-5; size: NA; CDR3: CASSVGSANQPQHF; DNA: TGTGCCAGCAGTGTTGGCAGCGCCAATCAGCCCCAGCATTTT
D: TRBD2; V: TRBV2; J: TRBJ2-6; size: NA; CDR3: CASTPTGGRGANVLTF; DNA: TGTGCCAGCACTCCGACGGGGGGGCGCGGGGCCAACGTCCTGACTTTC
D: NA; V: TRBV11-3; J: TRBJ2-2; size: NA; CDR3: CASSPLILAGETGELFF; DNA: TGTGCCAGCAGCCCTCTAATCCTGGCAGGGGAGACCGGGGAGCTGTTTTTT
D: NA; V: TRBV6-1; J: TRBJ2-7; size: NA; CDR3: CASSTLGEIYEQYF; DNA: TGTGCCAGCAGTACCCTCGGGGAGATCTACGAGCAGTACTTC
D: TRBD1; V: TRBV9; J: TRBJ2-2; size: NA; CDR3: CASSSRRAGGLNDSGELFF; DNA: TGTGCCAGCAGCTCCCGCCGGGCAGGGGGTTTAAACGATTCCGGGGAGCTGTTTTTT
D: NA; V: TRBV2; J: TRBJ1-1; size: NA; CDR3: CASSWDMNTEAFF; DNA: TGTGCCAGCAGTTGGGACATGAACACTGAAGCTTTCTTT
D: TRBD2; V: TRBV11-2; J: TRBJ2-1; size: NA; CDR3: CASSLVAAGGGGEQFF; DNA: TGTGCCAGCAGCTTAGTGGCGGCGGGAGGAGGGGGGGAGCAGTTCTTC
D: NA; V: TRBV27; J: TRBJ2-1; size: NA; CDR3: CASAYKYSYNEQFF; DNA: TGTGCCAGCGCTTACAAATACTCCTACAATGAGCAGTTCTTC
D: NA; V: TRBV9; J: TRBJ1-4; size: few; CDR3: CASTSSARTNEKLFF; DNA: TGTGCCAGCACCTCTTCTGCGCGGACTAATGAAAAACTGTTTTTT
D: NA; V: TRBV19; J: TRBJ1-5; size: NA; CDR3: CASSPLGSSNQPQHF; DNA: TGTGCCAGTAGCCCTCTGGGGAGTAGCAATCAGCCCCAGCATTTT
D: TRBD1; V: TRBV5-1; J: TRBJ1-2; size: NA; CDR3: CASSWTGEGDGYTF; DNA: TGCGCCAGCAGCTGGACAGGGGAGGGCGATGGCTACACCTTC
D: TRBD1; V: TRBV5-5; J: TRBJ1-3; size: NA; CDR3: CASSWQGGDGNTIYF; DNA: TGTGCCAGCAGCTGGCAAGGGGGCGATGGAAACACCATATATTTT
D: NA; V: TRBV11-2; J: TRBJ2-7; size: NA; CDR3: CASSSSYEQYF; DNA: TGTGCCAGCAGCTCCAGTTACGAGCAGTACTTC
D: NA; V: TRBV20-1; J: TRBJ2-3; size: once; CDR3: CSAPRGDTQYF; DNA: TGCAGTGCCCCTCGCGGCGATACGCAGTATTTT